What follows are 11 T cell receptor beta chains derived from one specimen sequenced in a study of T cell responses to AZD1222 COVID-19 vaccine. Profiled with immunoSEQ multiplex PCR; TCRdb holds only in-frame clones, not every one. Seen here are 75,000 to 95,000 clones, about 87% observed once, and the top ten hold 10%. The sequenced sample was peripheral blood, obtained 28 days after the second dose of the MenACWY control vaccine. The receptors here all came from an adult who received the MenACWY meningococcal vaccine as a control.

The CDR3 coding sequence is TGTGCCAGCAGCCCAAGAGGCGAAAAACTGTTTTTT. This encodes CASSPRGEKLFF. V gene TRBV12-3 or TRBV12-4 combines with J gene TRBJ1-4; D remains unclear. This CDR3 has 12 amino acids. V lost 6 bases to trimming and J lost 8 bases, with 10 bases between them.

The chain is built from TRBV7-9 and TRBJ2-7, with TRBD1 matching 7 bases. V gave up 5 bases and J gave up 1 base; unmatched junction bases: 11. Germline V lookup: CDR1 SEHNR, CDR2 FQNEAQ (reference sequence). This CDR3 spans 16 amino acids. DNA for the CDR3: TGTGCCAGCAGCCCCTTCAAGGGGACAGCTTCCTACGAGCAGTACTTC. Its protein is CASSPFKGTASYEQYF.

This chain connects TRBV2 to TRBJ2-7, with TRBD2 matching over 11 bases. The germline gives CDR1 SNHLY, CDR2 FYNNEI. The CDR3 is 18 amino acids. V shed 2 bases and J 5 bases; nucleotides not matched to a gene: 14. In DNA form, the CDR3 reads TGTGCCAGCAGTGAATATAGCCTAGCGGGGGGCCTAAAGCACGAGCAGTACTTC. It yields the protein CASSEYSLAGGLKHEQYF.

V is TRBV9 and J is TRBJ1-2, with TRBD1 matching 7 bases. After removal of 4 bases from V and 2 bases from J, the junction contained 8 bases not matched to a gene. Looked up from germline, CDR1 is SGDLS and CDR2 is YYNGEE. This CDR3 region has 15 residues. CDR3 coding DNA: TGTGCCAGCAGCCCCAACCCGACAGGGAACTATGGCTACACCTTC. As protein: CASSPNPTGNYGYTF.

The CDR3 coding sequence is TGTGCCAGCAGTTTAAGTCCGGGCACTGAAGCTTTCTTT. This codes for CASSLSPGTEAFF. The chain has TRBV27 and TRBJ1-1; no clear D gene. Trimming pared 2 bases from V and 4 bases from J, leaving 8 bases between. The CDR3 contains 13 residues. Looked up from germline, CDR1 is MNHEY and CDR2 is SMNVEV (reference sequence).

The chain recombines TRBV6-6 with TRBJ2-7; no definite D call. CDR3 size: 12 residues. The germline V gene has CDR1 MNHNY and CDR2 SVGAGI (reference sequence). V was pared by 6 bases and J by 4 bases, with 10 bases between. In DNA form, the CDR3 reads TGTGCCAGCAGCTTCTCCACTTACGAGCAGTACTTC. Protein product: CASSFSTYEQYF.

The chain carries TRBV30 and TRBJ1-1; D remains ambiguous. Germline CDR1 and CDR2: GTSNPN and SVGIG (reference sequence). Trimming cost V 0 bases and J 4 bases, with 12 bases left between them. CDR3 size: 14 residues. The CDR3 sequence: CAWSVPGRSTEAFF. The CDR3 DNA is TGTGCCTGGAGTGTACCCGGGAGGTCCACTGAAGCTTTCTTT.

The J gene is TRBJ1-5, the V gene TRBV2; D is ambiguous. The CDR3 totals 12 residues. Germline V gene data show CDR1 as SNHLY and CDR2 as FYNNEI. The germline V and J ends were trimmed by 7 bases and 5 bases, with 9 bases remaining between them. The CDR3 sequence: CASNAEDQPQHF. The CDR3 DNA sequence: TGTGCCAGCAACGCAGAGGATCAGCCCCAGCATTTT.

V is TRBV5-1 and J is TRBJ1-1; 7 positions match TRBD1. V gave up 4 bases and J gave up 3 bases; unmatched junction bases: 3. Looked up from germline, CDR1 is SGHRS and CDR2 is YFSETQ. This CDR3 contains 13 residues. CDR3 sequence reads: CASSAQGDTEAFF. The DNA for the CDR3 is TGCGCCAGCAGCGCCCAGGGGGACACTGAAGCTTTCTTT. The full variable domain, its missing parts supplied by reference TRBV5-1 and TRBJ1-1, is KAGVTQTPRYLIKTRGQQVTLSCSPISGHRSVSWYQQTPGQGLQFLFEYFSETQRNKGNFPGRFSGRQFSNSRSEMNVSTLELGDSALYLCASSAQGDTEAFFGQGTRLTVV.

V is TRBV28 and J is TRBJ1-5; TRBD1 matches 9 bases. Germline V lookup: CDR1 MDHEN, CDR2 SYDVKM. After removal of 6 bases from V and 6 bases from J, the junction contained 15 bases not matched to a gene. The CDR3 consists of 17 residues. The CDR3 coding sequence is TGTGCCAGCAGGGAAATCGGGACAGGGATGGGTGGTCAGCCCCAGCATTTT. Protein product: CASREIGTGMGGQPQHF.

The chain has TRBV18 and TRBJ1-2; 8 bases align to TRBD1. In germline, CDR1 is KGHSH, CDR2 LQKENI. This CDR3 is 14 amino acids long. V shed 4 bases and J 5 bases; nucleotides not matched to a gene: 6. In nucleotides, the CDR3 is TGTGCCAGCTCACTGTCGGGACAGGAGTATGGCTACACCTTC. Its protein is CASSLSGQEYGYTF.